This TCR beta chain was recorded in a study of T cell responses to AZD1222 COVID-19 vaccine. Study-wide findings and caveats: Nearly half of unique spike-specific TCRs reportedly avoided B.1.351 and B.1.1.7 mutated regions. With dominance at 160-218 and 743-854, vaccine-associated CD4 TCRs spanned spike.

Points on this clone: Its antigen remains unidentified.

Pooled samples include second doses given at about 4 or 12 weeks. The assay was immunoSEQ multiplex PCR, and TCRdb's table has in-frame clones only and misses some. The repertoire consists of approximately 100,000 clones, with about 90% occurring once and the leading ten covering roughly 4.3%. Germline V gene sequence: CDR1 LGHNA, CDR2 YSLEER. V dropped 4 bases and J dropped 2; count of bases not matched to a gene: 7. CDR3 length equals 16 residues. The genes are TRBV4-3 and TRBJ2-2, with 7 bases matching TRBD2. This clonotype was sampled from an adult who received the AZD1222 COVID-19 vaccine. The sample here was peripheral blood, taken 28 days after the second AZD1222 dose. The CDR3 is CASSPKLARNTGELFF. The CDR3 DNA reads TGCGCCAGCAGCCCCAAACTAGCGCGAAACACCGGGGAGCTGTTTTTT.